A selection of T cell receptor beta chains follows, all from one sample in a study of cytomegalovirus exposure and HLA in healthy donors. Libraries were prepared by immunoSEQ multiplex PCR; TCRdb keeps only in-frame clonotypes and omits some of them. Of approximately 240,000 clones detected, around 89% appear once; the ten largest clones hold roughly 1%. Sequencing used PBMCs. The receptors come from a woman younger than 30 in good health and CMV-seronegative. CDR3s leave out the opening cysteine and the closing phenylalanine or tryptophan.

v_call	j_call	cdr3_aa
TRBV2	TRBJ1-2	ASSDQGASNYGYT
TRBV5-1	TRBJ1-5	ASSLDRSADQPQH
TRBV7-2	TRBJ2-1	ASSSMVADNEQF
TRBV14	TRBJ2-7	ASSQVGLTGYEQY
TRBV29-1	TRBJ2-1	SADRGRNEQF
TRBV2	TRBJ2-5	ASSDGGRETQY
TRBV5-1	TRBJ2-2	ASSLDPAGELF
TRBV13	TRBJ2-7	ASTFGNYEQY
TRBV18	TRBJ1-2	ASSLTGVGGYT
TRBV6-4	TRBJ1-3	ASAESSGNTIY
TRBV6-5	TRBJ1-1	ASSYHRALNTEAF
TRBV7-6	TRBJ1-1	ASSPGEQTEAF
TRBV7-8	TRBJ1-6	ASRPDSTNSPLH
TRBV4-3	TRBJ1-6	ASSQDRVLSPLH
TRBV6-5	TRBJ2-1	ASRRSLQSPNF
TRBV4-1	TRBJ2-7	ASSQALAMDSSGEQY
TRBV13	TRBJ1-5	ASSKMVRGGGNQPQH
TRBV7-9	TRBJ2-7	ASSLVTGKTYEQY
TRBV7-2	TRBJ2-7	ASSLASLSSYEQY
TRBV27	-	ASSLFSRGLNEQY
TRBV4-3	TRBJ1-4	ASSLRGAPNEKLF
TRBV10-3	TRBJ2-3	AISELDRARPPDTQY
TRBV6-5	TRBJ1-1	ASSYSTGGITEAF
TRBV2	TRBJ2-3	ASRETSGKDTQY
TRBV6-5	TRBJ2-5	ASRLDPGETQY
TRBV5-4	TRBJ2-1	ASSLAGVSDNEQF
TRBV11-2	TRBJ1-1	ASSLSSGGGTEAF
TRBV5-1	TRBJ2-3	ASSLDGGNTDTQY
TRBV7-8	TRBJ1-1	ASSQGTENTEAF
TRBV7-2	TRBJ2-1	ASSSGSAGYNEQF
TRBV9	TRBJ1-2	ASSVGADRGYGYT
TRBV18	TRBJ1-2	ASSPRGGDPYGYT
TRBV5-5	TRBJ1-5	ASSRDSSNQPQH
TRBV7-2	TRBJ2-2	ASSSGPGGPGGELF
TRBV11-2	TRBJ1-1	ASSRRDRDHPREAF
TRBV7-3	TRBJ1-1	ASSLEPGYGTEAF
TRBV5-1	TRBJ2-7	ASSSPGLGHEQY
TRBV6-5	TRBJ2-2	ASSPYRGELF
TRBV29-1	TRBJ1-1	SVGLPNTEAF
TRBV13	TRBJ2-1	ASSHTLDSSYNEQF
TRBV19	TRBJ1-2	ASTLGRAGGDGYT
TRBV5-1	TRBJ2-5	ASSLEGLGETQY
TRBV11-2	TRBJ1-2	ASSSYSGAYGYT
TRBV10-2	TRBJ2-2	ASSELRFGELF
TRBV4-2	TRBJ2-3	ASSQELAGITDTQY
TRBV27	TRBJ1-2	ASSPWTATNYGYT